This passage covers 20 T cell receptor beta chains from one sample sequenced in a study of blood T cell repertoires in COVID-19. Some clones are missing from TCRdb's copy, which holds only in-frame ones; the method was immunoSEQ multiplex PCR. The sample shows approximately 240,000 clones, roughly nine tenths of them seen only once. Sequenced: PBMCs or T cells enriched from blood (not recorded which). Every receptor here comes from a woman in her 30s with acute COVID-19.

The chain links TRBV7-3 to TRBJ2-1; 7 bases map to TRBD2. The V gene end was trimmed by 5 bases and the J gene end by 9 bases; junction bases not matched to a gene: 7. Germline V gives CDR1 SGHTA, CDR2 FQGTGA. The CDR3 spans 13 residues. Here the CDR3 reads CASSRLAGSEQFF. CDR3 nucleotides: TGTGCCAGCAGCCGACTAGCCGGGAGTGAGCAGTTCTTC.

This clone occurred a few times. V gene TRBV10-1 combines with J gene TRBJ1-1; no firm D call. CDR3 length: 15 amino acids. Between the trimmed V and J ends, which lost 2 bases and 0 bases, there was a span of 10 bases. Germline CDR1 WNHNN, CDR2 SYGVQD (reference sequence). The CDR3 region has the DNA TGCGCCAGCAGTGAGGATACAGTAATGAACACTGAAGCTTTCTTT. It codes for CASSEDTVMNTEAFF.

The chain is built from TRBV4-1 and TRBJ1-2, with 7 bases matching TRBD1. The germline CDR1 and CDR2 sequences are MGHRA and YSYEKL. The V gene end was trimmed by 3 bases and the J gene end by 4 bases; junction bases not matched to a gene: 8. This CDR3 comprises 15 residues. CDR3: CASSQPGQLLYGYTF. The CDR3 DNA is TGCGCCAGCAGCCAGCCGGGACAGCTCCTCTATGGCTACACCTTC.

J is TRBJ2-7 and V is TRBV6-6, with TRBD1 matching over 10 bases. The germline V gene encodes CDR1 MNHNY and CDR2 SVGAGI (reference sequence). The CDR3 loop spans 15 amino acids. The V segment lost 4 bases and the J segment 0 bases; nucleotides outside the gene matches: 3. The CDR3, as DNA: TGTGCCAGCAGTTTCCGGACAGGGGGCTCCTACGAGCAGTACTTC. Translating it yields CASSFRTGGSYEQYF.

The chain uses TRBV27 and TRBJ1-1; TRBD1 might be the D (6 bases). Germline V CDR1 and CDR2: MNHEY, SMNVEV (reference sequence). The CDR3 is 14 residues long. Between the trimmed V and J ends, which lost 7 bases and 8 bases, there was a span of 20 bases. The CDR3 nucleotides are TGTGCCAGCATGATAACAGGGTCACGTTCCGAAGCTTTCTTT. Its translation: CASMITGSRSEAFF.

The chain combines TRBV4-1 with TRBJ1-2; TRBD1 might be the D (5 bases). Trimming took 0 bases from V and 4 from J, leaving 21 bases between them. Germline V gene lookup returns CDR1 MGHRA and CDR2 YSYEKL. The CDR3 contains 18 residues. The chain's CDR3 is CASSQDPQAKPASYGYTF. The CDR3 nucleotides read TGCGCCAGCAGCCAAGATCCACAGGCCAAGCCGGCGTCCTATGGCTACACCTTC.

The rearrangement links TRBV19 to TRBJ1-5, with a tentative D call TRBD1 (6 bases). The CDR3 has 13 residues. With 5 bases removed from V and 6 bases from J, the gap between germline ends came to 11 bases. Germline CDR1 is LNHDA and CDR2 is SQIVND (reference sequence). The CDR3 is CASSEQGTQPQHF. In nucleotides, the CDR3 is TGTGCCAGTAGTGAACAGGGTACTCAGCCCCAGCATTTT.

This chain links TRBV3-1 (or the pseudogene TRBV3-2) with TRBJ1-2; D is unresolved. Germline V gives CDR1 LGHDT, CDR2 YNNKEL (reference sequence). The length of the CDR3 is 13 residues. Trimming cost V 1 base and J 6 bases, with 9 bases left between them. The CDR3 loop reads CASSQGRADGYTF. DNA for the CDR3: TGTGCCAGCAGCCAAGGGCGGGCCGATGGCTACACCTTC.

The CDR3 reads CASSLRTSAIQETQYF. In DNA, the CDR3 is TGTGCCAGCAGCTTAAGGACTAGCGCCATCCAAGAGACCCAGTACTTC. The V gene is TRBV11-2, the J gene TRBJ2-5; 9 nucleotides match TRBD2. V lost 2 bases, J lost 1 base, and 5 bases stayed unmatched. CDR1 SGHAT and CDR2 FQNNGV come from the germline V gene. The CDR3 has 16 amino acids.

The chain joins TRBV11-2 to TRBJ2-1; the D gene is possibly TRBD1 (8 bases). CDR3 length: 14 residues. From germline, CDR1 is SGHAT and CDR2 FQNNGV. The V and J ends lost 8 bases and 7 bases respectively, with 18 bases between them. The DNA for the CDR3 is TGTGCCAGCCACAGGGGGGGAGGATGGAATGAGCAGTTCTTC. Protein product: CASHRGGGWNEQFF.

This chain uses TRBV3-1 (or the pseudogene TRBV3-2) with TRBJ2-2, with D possibly being TRBD1 (6 bases). Germline-derived CDR1 and CDR2 are LGHDT and YNNKEL (reference sequence). The CDR3 has 17 amino acids. The V and J ends lost 0 bases and 1 base respectively, with 12 bases between them. The CDR3 loop is CASSQETRGVNTGELFF. The CDR3 DNA reads as TGTGCCAGCAGCCAAGAAACCAGGGGCGTGAACACCGGGGAGCTGTTTTTT.

The gene calls are TRBV19 and TRBJ2-1, with D unclear. The CDR3 runs 11 residues. Trimming took off 4 bases at V and 8 bases at J, with 6 bases between the two ends. CDR1 and CDR2 from the germline V gene are LNHDA and SQIVND (reference sequence). CDR3 in amino acids: CASSTVDEQFF. The CDR3 bases are TGTGCCAGTAGTACAGTTGATGAGCAGTTCTTC.

This clone has a single count. This chain links TRBV24-1 with TRBJ2-1; D is undetermined. CDR1 is KGHDR, CDR2 SFDVKD, per germline. The germline V and J ends were trimmed by 5 bases and 4 bases, with 20 bases remaining between them. This CDR3 is 17 amino acids long. The CDR3 region has the DNA TGTGCCACCAGTGGCTTCGCCGGTACAGTAACATACAATGAGCAGTTCTTC. Residues: CATSGFAGTVTYNEQFF.

The chain combines TRBV15 with TRBJ1-2, with 8 nucleotides matching TRBD1. J lost 10 bases, V lost 0 bases, and 7 bases had no gene match. The CDR3 length is 14 residues. Germline-derived CDR1 and CDR2 are LNHNV and YYDKDF (reference sequence). CDR3 DNA sequence: TGTGCCACCAGCAGAGATATCTCAGGGGGCGACTACACCTTC. Protein product: CATSRDISGGDYTF.

The chain links TRBV5-6 to TRBJ1-3; the D is unclear. Trimming stripped 5 bases from V and 0 bases from J, with 9 bases between. The germline V gene has CDR1 SGHDT and CDR2 YYEEEE. The CDR3 has 14 residues. This chain's CDR3 is CASSGRDSGNTIYF. The CDR3 nucleotides read TGTGCCAGCAGTGGACGGGACTCTGGAAACACCATATATTTT. Supplemented by reference TRBV5-6 and TRBJ1-3, the full variable domain reads DAGVTQSPTHLIKTRGQQVTLRCSPKSGHDTVSWYQQALGQGPQFIFQYYEEEERQRGNFPDRFSGHQFPNYSSELNVNALLLGDSALYLCASSGRDSGNTIYFGEGSWLTVV.

V and J are TRBV5-6 and TRBJ2-2; 11 bases fit TRBD2. Trimming cost V 2 bases and J 5 bases; bases outside gene matches: 8. Germline assignment: CDR1 SGHDT and CDR2 YYEEEE. This CDR3 comprises 17 residues. The CDR3 nucleotides are TGTGCCAGCAGCTTTTTTACTAGCGGGAGTAGAACCGGGGAGCTGTTTTTT. As protein: CASSFFTSGSRTGELFF.

The DNA of the CDR3 is TGCGCCAGCACCAGGGATTTAAATGAAAAACTGTTTTTT. It specifies CASTRDLNEKLFF. V is TRBV10-2 and J is TRBJ1-4, with D possibly TRBD1 on 5 matching bases. V lost 7 bases and J lost 5, with 11 bases in between. CDR1 WSHSY and CDR2 SAAADI come from the germline V gene. The CDR3 runs to 13 residues.

This clone was found a few times. The V and J genes are TRBV16 and TRBJ2-7, with D tentatively TRBD2 (5 bases). CDR3 length equals 14 residues. Germline CDR1 KGHSY, CDR2 FQNENV. V gave up 0 bases and J gave up 1 base, with 7 bases separating them. This CDR3 is CASSQSAGSYEQYF. CDR3 sequence (DNA): TGTGCCAGCAGCCAATCTGCGGGTTCCTACGAGCAGTACTTC.

V is TRBV5-1 and J is TRBJ1-4; D might be TRBD1 (6 bases). CDR1 and CDR2 from the germline V gene are SGHRS and YFSETQ. The CDR3 is 16 residues long. Trimming took 4 bases from V and 5 from J, leaving 18 bases between them. In nucleotides, the CDR3 is TGCGCCAGCAGCGGGGGCGGGGGATACCCCAATGAAAAACTGTTTTTT. Residues: CASSGGGGYPNEKLFF.

This chain links TRBV10-2 with TRBJ1-5; unclear D gene. The CDR3 totals 14 residues. The V end was cut by 7 bases, the J end by 2 bases, with 12 bases between. CDR1 and CDR2 from the germline V gene are WSHSY and SAAADI. For the CDR3, the DNA is TGCGCCAGCAAGGTCGGGGATGGCAATCAGCCCCAGCATTTT. This gives the protein CASKVGDGNQPQHF.